This record looks at one T cell receptor beta chain sequence and its context. As yet, its antigen is unknown. A single base separates this from a much larger clone, so it may be a read error. This same CDR3 is encoded by further DNA sequences in the sample. The CDR3 sequence is 15 residues long. From germline, CDR1 is PRHDT and CDR2 FYEKMQ (reference sequence). These data originate in a study of radiotherapy plus CTLA-4 blockade in lung cancer. About the research overall: Disease control was seen in 25% to 40% of patients, objective responses in roughly 17%.

Some clones are missing from TCRdb's copy, which holds only in-frame ones; the method was immunoSEQ multiplex PCR. The sample lists approximately 33,000 clones, 70% to 85% occurring once. Chemo-refractory metastatic non-small-cell lung cancer patients received focal radiation with ipilimumab CTLA-4 blockade. Overall study findings and caveats: Tumor-derived TCR clones expanded in blood after radiotherapy plus ipilimumab. Together with interferon-beta, which increased in serum after radiation, early dynamic changes in blood T cell clones were reportedly the best predictors of response.

The gene calls are TRBV13 and TRBJ1-2; tentatively, D is TRBD1 (5 bases). This TCR was sampled from a human donor with non-small cell lung cancer who had stable disease on radiotherapy plus ipilimumab. The material sequenced was peripheral blood, taken from a patient treated with radiotherapy plus ipilimumab. CDR3 residues: CASSSGPGGGYGYTF. CDR3 coding DNA: TGCGCCAGCAGCTCGGGACCGGGGGGGGGCTATGGCTACACCTTC.